This T cell receptor beta chain appears in the sequencing data of a study of CD8+CD57+ T cells in acquired aplastic anemia. Study background: An average of 3.2 ug of DNA was obtained from sorted CD4+ and CD8+ cells. Findings of the study overall: Patients and controls shared 25 to 35 CD8+ CDR3 sequences, which appeared highly expressed in patients and within their immunodominant clones. A significant difference in CD8+ Simpson's diversity between patients and controls was not found.

Trimming shortened V by 2 bases and J by 3 bases, and 17 bases separated the two germline ends. CDR1 and CDR2 (germline): MNHNY, SVGAGI (reference sequence). This CDR3 comprises 16 residues. The template used for profiling TCR beta VDJ and CDR3 was genomic DNA. TCRdb processed the reads anew with MiXCR; each CDR3 protein has one entry. The table records around 200,000 distinct CDR3 sequences, roughly 50% of them present only once. In this sample, this clonotype turned up many times. No antigen is known for it. In patients chosen for sequencing, flow cytometry had shown CD8+CD57+ cell expansion. Blood came from patients not yet given any therapy.

The V gene is TRBV6-6, the J gene TRBJ2-7; TRBD1 or TRBD2 may be the D gene (5 bases each). The receptor was derived from a human donor with aplastic anemia. Sequenced material: sorted CD4+, CD8+, or CD8+CD57+ T cells (not recorded which) from PBMCs. The CDR3 DNA is TGTGCCAGCAGTTACCAGTCAAGTGGGGGAAACTACGAGCAGTACTTC. Protein product: CASSYQSSGGNYEQYF.